Below are 13 T cell receptor beta chains sequenced from a single sample in a study of Graves' ophthalmopathy and Graves' hyperthyroidism. The sequenced template was RNA, covering the TCR beta CDR3 region. HTBI-primed first-round RT-PCR preceded second-round multiplex PCR. TCRdb re-derived calls from the multiplex PCR reads in MiXCR, one entry per CDR3 protein. The repertoire holds roughly 480,000 distinct CDR3 sequences, with roughly an eighth as singletons. Sequenced material: blood. Every receptor here comes from a woman in her 30s with Graves' ophthalmopathy.

In this sample, this clonotype turned up many times. This chain uses TRBV20-1 with TRBJ1-5; 11 positions match TRBD1. With V trimmed by 0 bases and J by 6 bases, 10 bases remained unmatched. CDR3 length: 17 amino acids. Germline CDR1 DFQATT, CDR2 SNEGSKA (reference sequence). CDR3 amino acids: CSARDLIGTGGTQPQHF. The CDR3 region has the DNA TGCAGTGCTAGAGATCTCATAGGGACAGGGGGAACTCAGCCCCAGCATTTT.

In its sample, this clonotype was seen a few times. This sequence joins TRBV27 and TRBJ2-5; D remains unclear. This CDR3 is 15 amino acids long. V gave up 3 bases and J gave up 3 bases, with 14 bases separating them. CDR1 and CDR2 from the germline V gene are MNHEY and SMNVEV (reference sequence). The CDR3, as DNA: TGTGCCAGCAGTTTTTGGGCGGCGACCAAAGAGACCCAGTACTTC. Its translation: CASSFWAATKETQYF.

In this sample, this clonotype turned up many times. The chain uses TRBV30 and TRBJ1-1; TRBD1 might be the D (5 bases). The CDR3 runs to 11 residues. The V gene's germline CDR1 is GTSNPN and CDR2 SVGIG (reference sequence). The V and J ends lost 1 base and 7 bases respectively, with 7 bases between them. The CDR3 sequence is CAWSGDSEAFF. CDR3 in DNA: TGTGCCTGGAGTGGCGACAGTGAAGCTTTCTTT.

This clonotype came up many times. This rearrangement joins TRBV11-2 to TRBJ1-1; 7 bases match TRBD1. V shed 3 bases and J 4 bases; nucleotides not matched to a gene: 5. CDR1 and CDR2 (germline): SGHAT, FQNNGV. The CDR3 contains 14 residues. The CDR3 DNA sequence: TGTGCCAGCAGCTTTGGACAGGTGGGCACTGAAGCTTTCTTT. Its protein is CASSFGQVGTEAFF.

This clonotype appeared many times. V is TRBV6-1 and J is TRBJ1-6; weak D call: TRBD1 (5 bases). V was clipped by 8 bases and J by 4 bases, with 15 bases between them. Germline assignment: CDR1 MNHNS and CDR2 SASEGT. The CDR3 runs 15 residues. CDR3 protein: CASGEIRVYNSPLHF. In DNA, the CDR3 is TGTGCCAGCGGGGAGATCAGGGTATATAATTCACCCCTCCACTTT.

This clonotype was seen ten or more times. In DNA, the CDR3 is TGTGCCAGCAGCTTAAGGCGGGGAGAGACCCAGTACTTC. Its protein is CASSLRRGETQYF. J is TRBJ2-5 and V is TRBV7-3, with D perhaps TRBD2 (6 bases). Trimming pared 1 base from V and 4 bases from J, leaving 7 bases between. CDR1 and CDR2 from the germline V gene are SGHTA and FQGTGA. The CDR3 has 13 amino acids.

This clonotype has at least ten counts. V usage is TRBV20-1 and J usage is TRBJ1-1; 9 bases are shared with TRBD1. CDR3 size: 15 residues. V lost 3 bases and J lost 0; bases outside the gene matches: 5. Looked up from germline, CDR1 is DFQATT and CDR2 is SNEGSKA (reference sequence). The CDR3 DNA follows: TGCAGTGCTAGCCCGGACAGGGGTTTGAACACTGAAGCTTTCTTT. Encoded protein: CSASPDRGLNTEAFF.

This clonotype was recorded at least ten times. The chain employs TRBV6-1 and TRBJ1-6; 7 nucleotides line up with TRBD1. CDR3 size: 15 residues. The V gene end was trimmed by 6 bases and the J gene end by 7 bases; junction bases not matched to a gene: 9. CDR1 is MNHNS and CDR2 is SASEGT in the germline V gene. The CDR3 nucleotides read TGTGCCAGCAGGAGACAGGGATTTGACAATTCACCCCTCCACTTT. Translation gives CASRRQGFDNSPLHF.

There are many counts of this clonotype. V is TRBV30 and J is TRBJ2-6, with 9 bases lining up with TRBD2. Per germline, CDR1 GTSNPN and CDR2 SVGIG (reference sequence). V trimming: 1 base; J trimming: 3 bases; junction bases outside the gene matches: 13. The CDR3 has 19 residues. The CDR3 is CAWSGVAQRGAGGANVLTF. CDR3 sequence (DNA): TGTGCCTGGAGTGGGGTCGCCCAGCGGGGGGCCGGTGGGGCCAACGTCCTGACTTTC.

This clonotype was recorded many times. This chain uses TRBV12-3 or TRBV12-4 with TRBJ2-5; 7 nucleotides line up with TRBD1. This CDR3 spans 15 amino acids. The trim removed 6 bases at V and 4 bases at J, leaving 11 bases unmatched. The CDR3 spells CASSPSPGQAETQYF. CDR3 nucleotide sequence: TGTGCCAGCAGCCCAAGCCCCGGACAGGCAGAGACCCAGTACTTC.

This clonotype occurred many times. This rearrangement joins TRBV7-9 to TRBJ2-5; a weak D match, TRBD2 (6 bases). This CDR3 has 13 amino acids. Trimming removed 5 bases at V and 2 bases at J, with 9 bases between. In germline, CDR1 is SEHNR, CDR2 FQNEAQ (reference sequence). CDR3: CASSRSGQETQYF. CDR3 DNA: TGTGCCAGCAGCCGGAGCGGGCAAGAGACCCAGTACTTC. Full variable domain (outside the CDR3, taken from reference TRBV7-9 and TRBJ2-5): DTGVSQNPRHKITKRGQNVTFRCDPISEHNRLYWYRQTLGQGPEFLTYFQNEAQLEKSRLLSDRFSAERPKGSFSTLEIQRTEQGDSAMYLCASSRSGQETQYFGPGTRLLVL.

Many counts were recorded for this clonotype. This sequence joins TRBV7-3 and TRBJ2-2, with D possibly matching TRBD2 (5 bases). This CDR3 comprises 15 residues. The ends were cut back, 1 base at V and 8 bases at J, with 14 bases in the middle. The germline gives CDR1 SGHTA, CDR2 FQGTGA. The CDR3 DNA follows: TGTGCCAGCAGCTTAAGCGGAGAAAGAGGGGGGGAGCTGTTTTTT. Its protein is CASSLSGERGGELFF.

This clonotype was found once. The chain couples TRBV30 to TRBJ1-5; D might be TRBD1 (5 bases). Trimming removed 3 bases from V and 11 bases from J, with 11 bases in between. This CDR3 is built from 11 residues. Germline V gene sequence: CDR1 GTSNPN, CDR2 SVGIG (reference sequence). The CDR3 sequence is CAWSSRGAQHF. The DNA for the CDR3 is TGTGCCTGGAGCTCCCGGGGGGCCCAGCATTTT.